This TCR beta chain was documented in a study of beta chain features in type 1 diabetes. Isolated RNA was reverse transcribed in full, so expressed TCRB transcripts were sequenced. TCRdb keeps only in-frame clones here, not all; method: immunoSEQ multiplex PCR. This sample yields hundreds of thousands of clones, of which around 10% are seen a single time; less than 0.06% belongs to the top ten. The study, taken as a whole, reports: Patients with type 1 diabetes carried fewer insertions and had more deletions at their VDJ junctions.

On this clone: Its target is not known. The junction shows a germline mismatch at one end, possibly a read error. Distinct nucleotide sequences in the sample also encode this CDR3.

CDR1 is DFQATT and CDR2 is SNEGSKA in the germline V gene (reference sequence). This CDR3 region has 11 residues. The TCR was taken from a young woman in good health. The sequenced sample was naive CD4+ T cells from blood. The J gene is TRBJ2-3, the V gene TRBV20-1; D ambiguous. CDR3 sequence: CSARATDTQYF. The CDR3 nucleotides read TGCAGTGCCAGAGCCACAGATACGCAGTATTTT.